The 18 T cell receptor beta chains below were found in one sample sequenced in a study of response to subunit inactivated influenza vaccine. TCRdb redid the calling of the RT-PCR reads with MiXCR, one entry per CDR3 protein. The repertoire has roughly 550,000 distinct CDR3 sequences, less than 25% of them found once; the top ten carry about 3%. The sample also formed part of further work on T cells expressing NK-cell markers. That publication notes: 5'RACE template switching with UMIs generated TCR beta cDNA.

Specimen: CD4+ T cells sorted from PBMCs, collected about 11 days after vaccination. These receptors all stem from a man in his fifties or sixties who received an inactivated influenza vaccine.

The CDR3 sequence is CASRMGNRGTYEQYF. In nucleotides, the CDR3 is TGTGCCAGTAGAATGGGGAATAGGGGAACCTACGAGCAGTACTTC. The rearrangement links TRBV19 to TRBJ2-7; a possible D gene is TRBD1 (5 bases). The length of the CDR3 is 15 residues. Germline CDR1 is LNHDA and CDR2 is SQIVND (reference sequence). The V and J ends lost 6 bases and 2 bases respectively, with 17 bases between them. Complete variable domain (other parts from reference TRBV19 and TRBJ2-7): DGGITQSPKYLFRKEGQNVTLSCEQNLNHDAMYWYRQDPGQGLRLIYYSQIVNDFQKGDIAEGYSVSREKKESFPLTVTSAQKNPTAFYLCASRMGNRGTYEQYFGPGTRLTVT.

The gene calls are TRBV7-2 and TRBJ2-3; D is possibly TRBD1 (6 bases). V was shortened by 4 bases and J by 5 bases, with 10 bases between the two germline ends. This CDR3 comprises 13 residues. CDR1 and CDR2 from the germline V gene are SGHTA and FQGNSA. CDR3 in DNA: TGTGCCAGCAGCTCCCAGGGGATAGATACGCAGTATTTT. Translating gives CASSSQGIDTQYF.

This clonotype was seen only a few times. This chain links TRBV3-1 with TRBJ1-6; tentatively, D is TRBD1 (6 bases). V gave up 7 bases and J gave up 8 bases, with 21 bases separating them. This CDR3 has 16 residues. Germline CDR1 reads LGHDT; CDR2 reads YNNKEL (reference sequence). CDR3 residues: CASKSTPRDIYSPLHF. CDR3 in DNA: TGTGCCAGCAAAAGTACTCCTCGGGACATATATTCACCCCTCCACTTT.

The V gene is TRBV7-2, the J gene TRBJ2-3; 10 bases line up with TRBD2. The CDR3 extends over 17 amino acids. Germline CDR1 SGHTA, CDR2 FQGNSA. V lost 4 bases, J lost 7 bases, and 14 bases stayed unmatched. The DNA of the CDR3 is TGTGCCAGCAGCTCCTACCCCAGCGGGGGGGCCAGACATACGCAGTATTTT. This gives the protein CASSSYPSGGARHTQYF.

The V gene is TRBV6-4, the J gene TRBJ1-2; unclear D gene. The CDR3 extends over 13 amino acids. Germline CDR1 reads MRHNA; CDR2 reads SNTAGT. V dropped 0 bases and J dropped 4 bases, with 6 bases sitting between them. The CDR3 loop is CASSDSGSYGYTF. The CDR3 DNA reads TGTGCCAGCAGTGACTCGGGAAGCTATGGCTACACCTTC.

This clonotype was found a few times. The chain is built from TRBV15 and TRBJ2-5; D uncertain. Trimming pared 0 bases from V and 8 bases from J, leaving 10 bases between. Germline V gene lookup returns CDR1 LNHNV and CDR2 YYDKDF (reference sequence). The CDR3 is made up of 13 amino acids. The CDR3 region is CATSRDPARTQYF. CDR3 nucleotide sequence: TGTGCCACCAGCAGAGATCCGGCTCGTACCCAGTACTTC.

This clonotype was seen more than once but under ten times. V gene TRBV4-2 combines with J gene TRBJ2-1, with D tentatively TRBD1 (5 bases). The CDR3 sequence is 15 residues long. Trimming cost V 1 base and J 2 bases, with 9 bases left between them. CDR1 is LGHNA and CDR2 is YNFKEQ in the germline V gene. The CDR3 coding sequence is TGTGCCAGCAGCCAAGGGACATTGCCCTACAATGAGCAGTTCTTC. It encodes CASSQGTLPYNEQFF.

The chain employs TRBV6-2 or TRBV6-3 and TRBJ2-3; no clear D gene. CDR1 MNHEY and CDR2 SVGEGT come from the germline V gene. Trimming stripped 7 bases from V and 2 bases from J, with 10 bases between. The CDR3 contains 13 residues. The CDR3 coding sequence is TGTGCCAGCAACAAATACAACACAGATACGCAGTATTTT. It specifies CASNKYNTDTQYF.

The chain links TRBV28 to TRBJ2-1; the D gene is possibly TRBD2 (6 bases). The V gene's germline CDR1 is MDHEN and CDR2 SYDVKM. There are 16 residues in the CDR3. Trimming left V 3 bases short and J 3 bases short, with 15 bases between. CDR3 protein: CASSFGTSSNYNEQFF. The CDR3 nucleotides are TGTGCCAGCAGTTTCGGGACTTCGTCCAACTACAATGAGCAGTTCTTC. The full variable domain, its missing parts supplied by reference TRBV28 and TRBJ2-1, is DVKVTQSSRYLVKRTGEKVFLECVQDMDHENMFWYRQDPGLGLRLIYFSYDVKMKEKGDIPEGYSVSREKKERFSLILESASTNQTSMYLCASSFGTSSNYNEQFFGPGTRLTVL.

This sequence joins TRBV14 and TRBJ1-4; D uncertain. Trimming took 2 bases from V and 8 from J, leaving 12 bases between them. Germline V gene data show CDR1 as SGHDN and CDR2 as FVKESK. There are 14 residues in the CDR3. The CDR3, as DNA: TGTGCCAGCAGCCAACAGGCCCTTAGGGAAAAACTGTTTTTT. This translates into CASSQQALREKLFF. Variable domain in full (rest from reference TRBV14 and TRBJ1-4): EAGVTQFPSHSVIEKGQTVTLRCDPISGHDNLYWYRRVMGKEIKFLLHFVKESKQDESGMPNNRFLAERTGGTYSTLKVQPAELEDSGVYFCASSQQALREKLFFGSGTQLSVL.

V is TRBV7-8 and J is TRBJ2-1; D is undetermined. Germline lookup yields CDR1 SGHVS and CDR2 FQNEAQ. The CDR3 runs 15 residues. V dropped 2 bases and J dropped 5 bases, with 13 bases sitting between them. CDR3 nucleotides: TGTGCCAGCAGCTTACGTAGTTATGGGCACAATGAGCAGTTCTTC. Amino acids: CASSLRSYGHNEQFF.

This clonotype was detected only a few times. V usage is TRBV5-1 and J usage is TRBJ1-4; tentative D call: TRBD1 (6 bases). Germline CDR1 reads SGHRS; CDR2 reads YFSETQ. This CDR3 comprises 12 residues. V lost 3 bases, J lost 8 bases, and 8 bases lay in between. CDR3 protein: CASSSQGEKLFF. CDR3 in DNA: TGCGCCAGCAGCTCACAGGGAGAAAAACTGTTTTTT. The variable domain in full, completed from reference TRBV5-1 and TRBJ1-4, reads KAGVTQTPRYLIKTRGQQVTLSCSPISGHRSVSWYQQTPGQGLQFLFEYFSETQRNKGNFPGRFSGRQFSNSRSEMNVSTLELGDSALYLCASSSQGEKLFFGSGTQLSVL.

This clonotype was seen more than once but under ten times. The chain combines TRBV2 with TRBJ1-2; a weak D match, TRBD1 (6 bases). The CDR3 length is 13 residues. Germline CDR1 is SNHLY and CDR2 is FYNNEI. The V end was cut by 4 bases, the J end by 4 bases, with 10 bases between. CDR3 sequence (DNA): TGTGCCAGCAGTGGCCAGGGGATCTATGGCTACACCTTC. It is translated as CASSGQGIYGYTF. Together with reference TRBV2 and TRBJ1-2, the CDR3 gives the full variable domain: EPEVTQTPSHQVTQMGQEVILRCVPISNHLYFYWYRQILGQKVEFLVSFYNNEISEKSEIFDDQFSVERPDGSNFTLKIRSTKLEDSAMYFCASSGQGIYGYTFGSGTRLTVV.

This clonotype was seen more than once but under ten times. The rearrangement uses TRBV7-2 and TRBJ2-4; maybe TRBD2 (6 bases). There are 16 residues in the CDR3. Trimming removed 3 bases at V and 7 bases at J, with 19 bases between. Per germline, CDR1 SGHTA and CDR2 FQGNSA. CDR3: CASSLGPGPRGNIQYF. The DNA of the CDR3 is TGTGCCAGCAGCTTGGGGCCCGGTCCACGGGGGAACATTCAGTACTTC.

This chain joins TRBV11-2 and TRBJ2-7; 13 bases match TRBD2. This CDR3 has 20 residues. Germline loops: CDR1 SGHAT, CDR2 FQNNGV. V was pared by 1 base and J by 3 bases, with 15 bases of the junction left unmatched. The CDR3 nucleotides read TGTGCCAGCAGCTTAGTTGCCGAAACTAGCGGGAGGGCCTCATACTACGAGCAGTACTTC. Encoded protein: CASSLVAETSGRASYYEQYF.

The chain couples TRBV24-1 to TRBJ2-7, with TRBD2 matching 7 bases. The CDR3 extends over 15 amino acids. Germline V gene lookup returns CDR1 KGHDR and CDR2 SFDVKD. Losses at the gene ends were 2 bases for V and 3 bases for J; bases not matched to a gene: 6. This chain's CDR3 is CATSDSGTGGYEQYF. Here the CDR3 DNA reads TGTGCCACCAGTGATTCGGGGACGGGGGGCTACGAGCAGTACTTC.

The rearrangement links TRBV15 to TRBJ1-1, with a possible D match to TRBD1 (5 bases). The CDR3 runs 18 residues. CDR1 is LNHNV and CDR2 is YYDKDF in the germline V gene (reference sequence). With 0 bases removed from V and 0 bases from J, the gap between germline ends came to 17 bases. Here the CDR3 DNA reads TGTGCCACCAGCAGAGATGACACACAGACAGAGGTGAACACTGAAGCTTTCTTT. Translation: CATSRDDTQTEVNTEAFF. Full variable domain (outside the CDR3, taken from reference TRBV15 and TRBJ1-1): DAMVIQNPRYQVTQFGKPVTLSCSQTLNHNVMYWYQQKSSQAPKLLFHYYDKDFNNEADTPDNFQSRRPNTSFCFLDIRSPGLGDTAMYLCATSRDDTQTEVNTEAFFGQGTRLTVV.

This clonotype occurred a few times. The CDR3 nucleotides read TGTGCCAGCAGTTACTCACTTGGGGCGTCGCGAAACTCCTACGAGCAGTACTTC. Residues: CASSYSLGASRNSYEQYF. This rearrangement joins TRBV6-5 to TRBJ2-7; tentative D call: TRBD1 (5 bases). This CDR3 is built from 18 residues. Germline CDR1 and CDR2: MNHEY and SVGAGI. Trimming took off 0 bases at V and 0 bases at J, with 18 bases between the two ends.